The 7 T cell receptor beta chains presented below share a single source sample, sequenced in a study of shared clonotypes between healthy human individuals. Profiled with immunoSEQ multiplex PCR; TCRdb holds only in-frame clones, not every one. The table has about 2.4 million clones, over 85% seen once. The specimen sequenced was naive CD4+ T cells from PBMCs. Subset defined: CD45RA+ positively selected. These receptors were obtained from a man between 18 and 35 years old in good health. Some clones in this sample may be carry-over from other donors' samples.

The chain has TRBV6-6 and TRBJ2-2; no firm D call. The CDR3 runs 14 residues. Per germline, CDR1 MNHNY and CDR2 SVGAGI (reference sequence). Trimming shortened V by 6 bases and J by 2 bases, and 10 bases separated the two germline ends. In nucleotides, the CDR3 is TGTGCCAGCAGCGGCAGCCCAAACACCGGGGAGCTGTTTTTT. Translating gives CASSGSPNTGELFF.

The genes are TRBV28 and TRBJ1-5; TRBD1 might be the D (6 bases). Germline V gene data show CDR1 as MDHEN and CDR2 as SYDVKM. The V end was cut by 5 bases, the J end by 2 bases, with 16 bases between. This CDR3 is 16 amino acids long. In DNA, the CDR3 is TGTGCCAGCAGTCGATTACAGGGATACGGCAATCAGCCCCAGCATTTT. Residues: CASSRLQGYGNQPQHF.

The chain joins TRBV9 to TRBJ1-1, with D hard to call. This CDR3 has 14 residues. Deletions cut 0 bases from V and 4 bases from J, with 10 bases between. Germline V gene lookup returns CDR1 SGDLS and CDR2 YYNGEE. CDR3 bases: TGTGCCAGCAGCGTAGACCGCTGGGGCACTGAAGCTTTCTTT. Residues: CASSVDRWGTEAFF.

The CDR3 protein is CASSHQPVAPEQYF. Here the CDR3 DNA reads TGTGCCAGCAGCCATCAGCCGGTCGCTCCAGAGCAGTACTTC. V is TRBV5-5 and J is TRBJ2-7; no firm D call. V was pared by 4 bases and J by 7 bases, with 18 bases between. CDR3 length equals 14 residues. CDR1 SGHKS and CDR2 YYEKEE come from the germline V gene (reference sequence).

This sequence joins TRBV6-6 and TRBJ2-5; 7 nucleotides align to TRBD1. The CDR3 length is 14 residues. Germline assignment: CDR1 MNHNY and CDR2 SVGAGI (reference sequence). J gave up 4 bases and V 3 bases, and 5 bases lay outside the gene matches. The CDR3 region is CASSYRGLGETQYF. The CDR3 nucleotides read TGTGCCAGCAGTTATAGGGGGCTAGGAGAGACCCAGTACTTC.

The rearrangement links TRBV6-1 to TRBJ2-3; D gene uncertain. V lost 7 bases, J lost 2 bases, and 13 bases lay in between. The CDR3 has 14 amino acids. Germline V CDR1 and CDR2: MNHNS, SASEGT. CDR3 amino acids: CASTGNPHTDTQYF. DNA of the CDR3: TGTGCCAGCACCGGAAACCCACACACAGATACGCAGTATTTT.

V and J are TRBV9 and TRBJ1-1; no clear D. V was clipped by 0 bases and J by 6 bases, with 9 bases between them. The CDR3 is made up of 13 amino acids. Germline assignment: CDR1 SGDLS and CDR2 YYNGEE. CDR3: CASSVERFSEAFF. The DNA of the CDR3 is TGTGCCAGCAGCGTAGAAAGGTTCTCTGAAGCTTTCTTT.